This TCR beta chain is from a study of T cell changes during pregnancy in multiple sclerosis. Profiling relied on immunoSEQ multiplex PCR, and the TCRdb table lists in-frame clones only, not all of them. This sample has 49,000 or so clones; approximately 94% occur once, and the top ten carry less than 6%. Trimming removed 0 bases at V and 4 bases at J, with 15 bases between. The germline V gene encodes CDR1 MNHNS and CDR2 SASEGT. CDR3 length: 17 residues. J is TRBJ1-4 and V is TRBV6-1; TRBD1 is a possible D gene (6 bases). The starting material was CD8+ T cells from peripheral blood mononuclear cells, obtained before pregnancy. The receptor comes from a female donor with multiple sclerosis, enrolled in a pregnancy study. CDR3 residues: CASSEADGGAYNEKLFF. The CDR3 DNA reads TGTGCCAGCAGTGAAGCGGATGGGGGGGCTTATAATGAAAAACTGTTTTTT.